These 24 T cell receptor beta chains originate from one sample sequenced in a study of shared clonotypes between healthy human individuals. The assay was immunoSEQ multiplex PCR, and TCRdb's table has in-frame clones only and misses some. Here the sample spans 450,000 to 500,000 clones, 60% to 80% being singletons. The sample consisted of PBMCs. These receptors were collected from a woman aged 40 to 50 in good health. Some clones in this sample may be carry-over from other donors' samples.

This sequence joins TRBV15 and TRBJ2-3, with 8 nucleotides matching TRBD2. This CDR3 comprises 15 residues. Germline V gene lookup returns CDR1 LNHNV and CDR2 YYDKDF (reference sequence). With V trimmed by 0 bases and J by 7 bases, 6 bases remained unmatched. This chain's CDR3 is CATSRDSRLAHTQYF. Written as DNA, the CDR3 is TGTGCCACCAGCAGAGATAGTAGACTAGCGCATACGCAGTATTTT.

This clone was detected a few times. The CDR3 reads CASSRDRVNTIYF. Written as DNA, the CDR3 is TGTGCCAGCAGCCGAGACAGGGTCAACACCATATATTTT. The chain uses TRBV13 and TRBJ1-3; 7 bases fit TRBD1. Germline V gene sequence: CDR1 PRHDT, CDR2 FYEKMQ (reference sequence). CDR3 length: 13 amino acids. Losses at the gene ends were 5 bases for V and 7 bases for J; bases not matched to a gene: 5. The whole variable domain, remainder taken from reference TRBV13 and TRBJ1-3, is AAGVIQSPRHLIKEKRETATLKCYPIPRHDTVYWYQQGPGQDPQFLISFYEKMQSDKGSIPDRFSAQQFSDYHSELNMSSLELGDSALYFCASSRDRVNTIYFGEGSWLTVV.

In the case of this clone: Since a far larger clone is one base different, this is likely a read error. Other DNA variants within this sample encode the same CDR3. The V and J genes are TRBV7-9 and TRBJ2-5, with D hard to call. Germline assignment: CDR1 SEHNR and CDR2 FQNEAQ (reference sequence). The length of the CDR3 is 11 residues. The V end was cut by 3 bases, the J end by 1 base, with 0 bases between. The CDR3 reads CASSFQETQYF. The CDR3 DNA follows: TGTGCCAGCAGCTTCCAAGAGACCCAGTACTTC.

The V and J genes are TRBV28 and TRBJ2-1; the match to TRBD1 covers 10 bases. Unmatched junction bases numbered 4, after V lost 3 bases and J lost 5 bases. There are 15 residues in the CDR3. Germline assignment: CDR1 MDHEN and CDR2 SYDVKM. The CDR3 reads CASSFSGTGDNEQFF. The DNA of the CDR3 is TGTGCCAGCAGTTTCTCCGGGACAGGGGACAATGAGCAGTTCTTC.

J is TRBJ2-1 and V is TRBV5-4, with D perhaps being TRBD1 or TRBD2 (5 bases each). This CDR3 comprises 15 residues. Per the germline V gene, CDR1 is SGHNT and CDR2 is YYREEE (reference sequence). Trimming stripped 5 bases from V and 3 bases from J, with 15 bases between. This CDR3 reads CASRRSGDGYNEQFF. DNA of the CDR3: TGTGCCAGCAGACGTAGTGGGGACGGCTACAATGAGCAGTTCTTC. The variable domain in full, completed from reference TRBV5-4 and TRBJ2-1, reads ETGVTQSPTHLIKTRGQQVTLRCSSQSGHNTVSWYQQALGQGPQFIFQYYREEENGRGNFPPRFSGLQFPNYSSELNVNALELDDSALYLCASRRSGDGYNEQFFGPGTRLTVL.

On this clone itself: At one of its ends the junction is not consistent with the germline gene, which may arise from a read error. The CDR3 protein is CVSNPAGGLTYEQHF. DNA for the CDR3: TGTGTCAGCAATCCAGCGGGAGGACTGACATACGAGCAGCACTTC. The V call is TRBV6-6, the J call TRBJ2-7, with 9 bases aligning to TRBD2. Looked up from germline, CDR1 is MNHNY and CDR2 is SVGAGI (reference sequence). CDR3 length: 15 residues.

J is TRBJ1-5 and V is TRBV6-1; unclear D gene. Trimming pared 4 bases from V and 1 base from J, leaving 11 bases between. The CDR3 length is 15 residues. From germline, CDR1 is MNHNS and CDR2 SASEGT. The CDR3 DNA sequence: TGTGCCAGCAGTGGAGAGGCCAGCAGCAATCAGCCCCAGCATTTT. Translation: CASSGEASSNQPQHF.

CDR3 residues: CASSEGEAVANYGYTF. In nucleotides, the CDR3 is TGTGCCAGCAGTGAAGGGGAGGCTGTAGCTAACTATGGCTACACCTTC. V usage is TRBV2 and J usage is TRBJ1-2; no clear D. CDR1 and CDR2 (germline): SNHLY, FYNNEI. This CDR3 spans 16 amino acids. The V and J ends lost 1 base and 0 bases respectively, with 12 bases between them. The whole variable domain, filled in from reference TRBV2 and TRBJ1-2, reads EPEVTQTPSHQVTQMGQEVILRCVPISNHLYFYWYRQILGQKVEFLVSFYNNEISEKSEIFDDQFSVERPDGSNFTLKIRSTKLEDSAMYFCASSEGEAVANYGYTFGSGTRLTVV.

The chain employs TRBV27 and TRBJ1-2, with 7 bases aligning to TRBD1. V was pared by 5 bases and J by 7 bases, with 7 bases of the junction left unmatched. Germline values: CDR1 MNHEY, CDR2 SMNVEV (reference sequence). The CDR3 is 13 residues long. CDR3 coding DNA: TGTGCCAGCAGTCCAGGGGGTAGGGGTGGCTACACCTTC. Protein: CASSPGGRGGYTF.

The rearrangement joins TRBV5-1 to TRBJ2-7; 13 bases match TRBD2. With 5 bases clipped from V and 0 bases from J, the junction kept 5 bases outside the gene matches. Germline V lookup: CDR1 SGHRS, CDR2 YFSETQ. There are 16 residues in the CDR3. CDR3 region: CASRPLAGGTSYEQYF. As DNA, the CDR3 is TGCGCCAGCAGGCCACTAGCGGGAGGGACCTCCTACGAGCAGTACTTC.

In this sample, this clone turned up once. The chain combines TRBV6-1 with TRBJ2-7, with TRBD2 as a possible D gene (5 bases). Germline lookup yields CDR1 MNHNS and CDR2 SASEGT. The CDR3 covers 14 residues. V lost 7 bases, J lost 2 bases, and 15 bases lay in between. Here the CDR3 reads CASTSRGVTYEQYF. CDR3 DNA sequence: TGTGCCAGCACTTCCCGGGGTGTTACCTACGAGCAGTACTTC.

This chain links TRBV19 with TRBJ2-2, with D perhaps TRBD2 (7 bases). Germline loops: CDR1 LNHDA, CDR2 SQIVND (reference sequence). CDR3 length: 13 residues. V lost 3 bases and J 10 bases, leaving 12 bases between the germline ends. Here the CDR3 reads CASSMGGAKELFF. In DNA, the CDR3 is TGTGCCAGTAGTATGGGGGGGGCGAAGGAGCTGTTTTTT.

This clone was detected a few times. This chain uses TRBV7-3 with TRBJ2-1; D assignment may be TRBD1 or TRBD2 (5 bases each). V was pared by 2 bases and J by 9 bases, with 11 bases between. CDR1 and CDR2 from the germline V gene are SGHTA and FQGTGA. This CDR3 is 13 amino acids long. CDR3 residues: CASSLGGSSEQFF. CDR3 nucleotide sequence: TGTGCCAGCAGCTTAGGGGGATCGAGTGAGCAGTTCTTC.

This clone is a singleton in its sample. The chain is built from TRBV27 and TRBJ2-1; 14 bases are shared with TRBD2. The CDR3 loop spans 18 amino acids. V was clipped by 4 bases and J by 9 bases; unmatched bases: 14. The V gene's germline CDR1 is MNHEY and CDR2 SMNVEV (reference sequence). The CDR3 sequence is CASSSYPPGLAGDGEQFF. CDR3 bases: TGTGCCAGCAGTTCGTACCCCCCGGGACTAGCGGGAGATGGTGAGCAGTTCTTC.

This chain uses TRBV6-1 with TRBJ2-4; D gene uncertain. V was cut by 6 bases and J by 3 bases, with 12 bases left in between. CDR1 MNHNS and CDR2 SASEGT come from the germline V gene. This CDR3 has 14 residues. CDR3 loop: CASRGRGLKNIQYF. The CDR3 bases are TGTGCCAGCAGGGGCCGCGGCCTCAAAAACATTCAGTACTTC.

The chain has TRBV7-8 and TRBJ2-5; 12 positions match TRBD2. Germline V gene lookup returns CDR1 SGHVS and CDR2 FQNEAQ. This CDR3 is 16 amino acids long. Trimming took 5 bases from V and 2 from J; bases not matched to a gene: 6. This CDR3 reads CASSTRLAGAQETQYF. Written as DNA, the CDR3 is TGTGCCAGCAGCACCCGACTAGCGGGGGCACAAGAGACCCAGTACTTC.

The V and J genes are TRBV4-2 and TRBJ2-2; perhaps D is TRBD1 or TRBD2 (5 bases each). V lost 0 bases to trimming and J lost 6 bases, with 8 bases between them. CDR3 length: 14 amino acids. Germline CDR1 reads LGHNA; CDR2 reads YNFKEQ. CDR3 sequence reads: CASSQDWDPGELFF. The CDR3 DNA is TGTGCCAGCAGCCAAGATTGGGACCCCGGGGAGCTGTTTTTT.

Worth noting for this clone: This sequence may be a read error, since a much larger clone differs from it by one base. The chain links TRBV19 to TRBJ2-5, with D possibly matching TRBD1 (6 bases). From germline, CDR1 is LNHDA and CDR2 SQIVND (reference sequence). This CDR3 is built from 16 residues. The CDR3 DNA sequence: TGTGCCAATAGTATGGCCCCGGACAGATACCAAGAGACCCAGTACTTC. Its protein product is CANSMAPDRYQETQYF. Filled out from reference TRBV19 and TRBJ2-5, the complete variable domain reads DGGITQSPKYLFRKEGQNVTLSCEQNLNHDAMYWYRQDPGQGLRLIYYSQIVNDFQKGDIAEGYSVSREKKESFPLTVTSAQKNPTAFYLCANSMAPDRYQETQYFGPGTRLLVL.

On this clone itself: A far larger clone lies a single base away; this is likely a read error. V is TRBV28 and J is TRBJ2-2; 11 bases are shared with TRBD1. Germline-derived CDR1 and CDR2 are MDHEN and SYDVKM. This CDR3 region has 16 residues. CDR3 sequence reads: CTSSPDRGLPTGELFF. CDR3 DNA: TGTACCAGCAGCCCGGACAGGGGGCTTCCCACCGGGGAGCTGTTTTTT.

The genes are TRBV9 and TRBJ1-3, with no clear D. Trimming removed 0 bases at V and 0 bases at J, with 4 bases between. The CDR3 length is 14 residues. CDR1 is SGDLS, CDR2 YYNGEE, per germline. CDR3 region: CASSVGSSGNTIYF. CDR3 coding DNA: TGTGCCAGCAGCGTAGGGAGCTCTGGAAACACCATATATTTT.

The V call is TRBV19, the J call TRBJ2-7, with 8 bases that match TRBD1. This CDR3 is 14 amino acids long. J was trimmed by 5 bases and V by 5 bases; bases with no gene match: 8. The germline V gene encodes CDR1 LNHDA and CDR2 SQIVND (reference sequence). CDR3 protein: CASSPWTGPNEQYF. CDR3 bases: TGTGCCAGTAGTCCGTGGACAGGGCCCAACGAGCAGTACTTC.

The chain is built from TRBV27 and TRBJ2-5, with D possibly matching TRBD2 (6 bases). V dropped 6 bases and J dropped 5 bases, with 10 bases sitting between them. This CDR3 has 12 amino acids. CDR1 is MNHEY and CDR2 is SMNVEV in the germline V gene (reference sequence). CDR3 residues: CASSSRGETQYF. The DNA for the CDR3 is TGTGCCAGCAGCTCTCGGGGGGAGACCCAGTACTTC.

The V and J genes are TRBV21-1 and TRBJ2-7; the table's D gene call, TRBD2, was not cross checked with the DNA. TRBV21-1 is a recognized pseudogene. The CDR3 has 16 amino acids. DNA of the CDR3: TGTGCCAGCGAAATCTTTGGCGGCGGGCGCCCCGGCGAGCAGTACTTC. Its protein is CASEIFGGGRPGEQYF.

This rearrangement joins TRBV7-3 to TRBJ2-3; the D is unclear. The CDR3 contains 15 residues. The germline V and J ends were trimmed by 2 bases and 0 bases, with 9 bases remaining between them. The germline CDR1 and CDR2 sequences are SGHTA and FQGTGA. The CDR3 protein is CASSLLGASTDTQYF. In DNA, the CDR3 is TGTGCCAGCAGCTTACTAGGTGCTAGCACAGATACGCAGTATTTT. Based on the CDR3 plus reference TRBV7-3 and TRBJ2-3, the full variable domain is GAGVSQTPSNKVTEKGKYVELRCDPISGHTALYWYRQSLGQGPEFLIYFQGTGAADDSGLPNDRFFAVRPEGSVSTLKIQRTERGDSAVYLCASSLLGASTDTQYFGPGTRLTVL.